These T cell receptor beta chains were read from a single sample in a study of blood T cell repertoires in COVID-19. Here immunoSEQ multiplex PCR was the method, and the copy in TCRdb shows in-frame clones only, minus some. The profile covers some 150,000 clones, with approximately 90% appearing a single time and just under 3% taken by the ten largest. The material sequenced was peripheral blood. The receptors were gathered from a man between 60 and 70 years old with active or convalescent COVID-19. Each CDR3 is given without its conserved first and last residue. Fields, in order: V gene, J gene, D gene, CDR3 protein. The D gene is left open where the match is weak.

>TRBV6-5|TRBJ2-7|TRBD2
ASSYSGSGSSVEQY
>TRBV10-3|TRBJ2-5|-
AISDEGGGLETQY
>TRBV3-1/TRBV3-2|TRBJ2-2|-
ASSQEPSGAPGELF
>TRBV12-3/TRBV12-4|TRBJ2-5|TRBD1
ASSFDRETTQY
>TRBV20-1|TRBJ2-3|TRBD2
SASLLAGGKTDTQY
>TRBV7-3|TRBJ2-2|-
ASSLLGLLNTGELF
>TRBV7-3|TRBJ2-1|TRBD2
ASSSQAGDEQF
>TRBV24-1|TRBJ1-1|TRBD1
ATSQGGGTEAF
>TRBV25-1|TRBJ1-4|-
ASSVTTNEKLF
>TRBV3-1/TRBV3-2|TRBJ2-1|-
ASSQGGGEQF
>TRBV11-1|TRBJ2-1|-
ASSLVAGTYNEQF
>TRBV6-2/TRBV6-3|TRBJ1-2|-
ASSLTGGYT
>TRBV19|TRBJ2-7|TRBD1
ASSIRDRGIYEQY
>TRBV2|TRBJ2-1|TRBD2
ASGSGTYNEQF
>TRBV7-3|TRBJ2-2|TRBD1
ASSYDRVTGELF
>TRBV11-1|TRBJ1-6|-
ASLQRD
>TRBV19|TRBJ1-5|-
ASSMVGIRVASNQPQH
>TRBV28|TRBJ1-4|-
ASSVQGATNEKLF
>TRBV19|TRBJ2-1|-
ASGRLGTEQF
>TRBV3-1/TRBV3-2|TRBJ1-6|-
ASSQYFSSPLH
>TRBV27|TRBJ1-6|-
ASSPGNDSPLH
>TRBV28|TRBJ1-4|-
ASSFLTQERNEKLF
>TRBV2|TRBJ1-5|-
ASSEVQGRDQPQH
>TRBV4-1|TRBJ1-5|TRBD1
ASSYRGVGQPQH
>TRBV11-1|TRBJ2-6|TRBD1
ASSLDRSSGANVLT
>TRBV5-1|TRBJ2-2|TRBD1
ASSLEWTGVTGELF
>TRBV27|TRBJ1-2|-
ASRAAGANYGYT
>TRBV18|TRBJ2-5|-
ASSPTAREGETQY
>TRBV27|TRBJ2-2|-
ASSPTNTGELF
>TRBV6-2/TRBV6-3|TRBJ2-7|TRBD1
ASSSGQLWTYEQY
>TRBV2|TRBJ1-6|-
ASSVGLPRGSPLH
>TRBV18|TRBJ1-5|TRBD1
ACSRQGDNQPQH
>TRBV28|TRBJ1-4|-
ASRDTATNEKLF
>TRBV27|TRBJ1-2|TRBD1
ASSLYPPGQGGYGYT
>TRBV5-1|TRBJ2-1|TRBD2
ASSFLAGAAPNEQF
>TRBV25-1|TRBJ1-2|TRBD1
ASSDLRGYHGYT
>TRBV28|TRBJ1-1|TRBD1
ASRPGQLNTEAF